The T cell receptor beta chain described here comes from a study of shared clonotypes between healthy human individuals (dated by TCRdb to 2020 to 2022). At the level of the whole study: The cohort comprised two women and three men aged 18 to 49 years. Blood TCR repertoires of about 5 healthy adults were deeply sequenced to estimate repertoire size and the extent of clonotype sharing between individuals. Libraries were prepared and TCR repertoires were sequenced by different laboratories using diverse techniques, in order to increase sequencing depth and limit assay-specific biases. Per donor, leukapheresis produced somewhere between about 0.9 and 9 billion PBMCs. General findings and caveats noted by the study authors: The small number of donors limited the genetic and exposure-history diversity represented. Based on pairwise subsampling, the degree of clonotype sharing among donors was expected to be affected by sequencing depth. Sampling was restricted to blood, and TCR repertoires in tissue are likely to differ from TCR repertoires in blood.

Donors were healthy HIV-negative adults with no recently reported acute infections or vaccinations. Every donor was a Caucasian adult living in Nashville, Tennessee, USA. For unsorted samples, tens of millions of PBMCs were counted, and genomic DNA was extracted using the QIAamp DNA Blood Mini kit. Blood was obtained by leukapheresis, after which PBMCs were separated by Ficoll-Histopaque density gradient centrifugation and cryopreserved in liquid nitrogen vapor phase. This clone was recorded once. Its antigen is unknown. Base qualities were left out, and no much larger clone turns up one base away. V is cut by 4 bases and J by 1 base, and the space between the germline ends is 7 bases. CDR1 and CDR2, per the germline V gene, are SGHTA and FQGTGA. The CDR3 contains 13 residues, cysteine and phenylalanine counted. The CDR3 DNA has 39 bases and is translated from base 1. TCR CDR3 regions were amplified from genomic DNA by multiplex PCR using the deep immunoSEQ assay. For each cell subset, the extracted genomic DNA was distributed evenly across all wells of several immunoSEQ 96-well plates, and each plate served as one replicate. For unsorted PBMC, roughly 0.3 ug of genomic DNA, equivalent to around 33,000 T cell genomes, went into each replicate PCR. Genomic DNA from unsorted PBMC was sequenced over ten immunoSEQ deep assay plates. Purified libraries were measured with a Qubit 3.0 fluorometer, size-checked on a Bioanalyzer 2100, and measured again with the KAPA Library Quantification kit. Every immunoSEQ 96-well plate was sequenced on a dedicated single-read 150-cycle Illumina NextSeq 550 flow cell. The original pipeline was this. Because the immunoSEQ output included only junctional sequences and no quality scores, the filtering could not be the same as the filtering used for full-length reads. To assign V/J genes and CDR3, sequences were annotated using PyIR, a Python wrapper for IgBLAST v1.9, with IMGT germline references. Reads with weak V/J assignments (E-value above 1e-6), missing CDR3, stop codons, out-of-frame junctions, or ambiguous translated residues were removed. V3J clonotypes were defined as sequences sharing the same inferred V gene, J gene, and CDR3 amino acid sequence. The percentage overlap between two repertoires was calculated by dividing the number of shared unique clonotypes by the size of the smaller repertoire. RTK rarefaction, the Chao1 estimator, and Recon v2.1 estimates of unobserved clonotypes were used to assess repertoire richness. Drawn from immuneACCESS, this table holds only the in-frame rearrangements with V and J called that TCRdb kept. Clones are partly lost; checked studies trace under half to an unresolved V gene and leave the rest unexplained. That table furnishes V, J and clone size, whereas the DNA furnished D and trimming. Within this sample are 400,000 to 550,000 clones, with approximately 79% of them counted one time only. About 12% of the sample is held by the ten biggest clonotypes.

This TCR came from a woman between 35 and 50 years old in good health. Some clones in this sample may be carry-over from other donors' samples. Sequencing was performed on PBMCs. This chain is built from TRBV7-3 and TRBJ2-5, with the D gene call left open. Here is the DNA: TGTGCCAGCAGCTCCCGGGCCCAAGAGACCCAGTACTTC. It encodes CASSSRAQETQYF.